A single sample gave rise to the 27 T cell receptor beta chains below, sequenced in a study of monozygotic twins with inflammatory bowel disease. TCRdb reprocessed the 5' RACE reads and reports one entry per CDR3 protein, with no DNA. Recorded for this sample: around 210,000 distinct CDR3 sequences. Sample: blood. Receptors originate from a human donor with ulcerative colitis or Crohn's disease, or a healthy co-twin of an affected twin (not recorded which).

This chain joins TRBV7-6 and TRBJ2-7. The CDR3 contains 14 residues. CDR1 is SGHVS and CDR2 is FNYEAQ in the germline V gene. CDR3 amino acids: CASQTELGSYEQYF.

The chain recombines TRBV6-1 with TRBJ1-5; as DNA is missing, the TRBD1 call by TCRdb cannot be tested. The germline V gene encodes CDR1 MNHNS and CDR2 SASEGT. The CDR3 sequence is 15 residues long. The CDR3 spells CASRQSGGSNQPQHF.

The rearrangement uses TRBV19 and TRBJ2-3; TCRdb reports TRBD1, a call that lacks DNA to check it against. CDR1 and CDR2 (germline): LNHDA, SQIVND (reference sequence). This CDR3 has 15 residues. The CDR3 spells CASSDGTGGKDTQYF.

CDR3 sequence: CASSLEQGPLEQYF. The chain employs TRBV5-5 and TRBJ2-7; the D call of TRBD2 rests on TCRdb alone, since no DNA is present to check it. This CDR3 has 14 amino acids. CDR1 is SGHKS, CDR2 YYEKEE, per germline (reference sequence).

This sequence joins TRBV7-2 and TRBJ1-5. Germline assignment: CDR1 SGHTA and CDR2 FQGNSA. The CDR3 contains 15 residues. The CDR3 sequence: CASSLGTNSNQPQHF. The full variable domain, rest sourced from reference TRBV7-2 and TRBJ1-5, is GAGVSQSPSNKVTEKGKDVELRCDPISGHTALYWYRQSLGQGLEFLIYFQGNSAPDKSGLPSDRFSAERTGGSVSTLTIQRTQQEDSAVYLCASSLGTNSNQPQHFGDGTRLSIL.

This CDR3 is CASSLRPALGEQFF. The V call is TRBV7-2, the J call TRBJ2-1; the TCRdb D gene call, TRBD2, has no DNA to confirm it. From germline, CDR1 is SGHTA and CDR2 FQGNSA. CDR3 length: 14 amino acids.

The CDR3 here is CASSPRGTATNEKLFF. The V call is TRBV7-8, the J call TRBJ1-4; TCRdb proposes TRBD1, but this gene call is untestable without DNA. Germline V CDR1 and CDR2: SGHVS, FQNEAQ. The CDR3 contains 16 residues.

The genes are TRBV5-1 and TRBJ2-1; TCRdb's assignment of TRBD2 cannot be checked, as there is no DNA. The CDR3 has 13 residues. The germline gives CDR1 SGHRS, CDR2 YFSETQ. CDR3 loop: CASYQGGDNEQFF. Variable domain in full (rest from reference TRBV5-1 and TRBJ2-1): KAGVTQTPRYLIKTRGQQVTLSCSPISGHRSVSWYQQTPGQGLQFLFEYFSETQRNKGNFPGRFSGRQFSNSRSEMNVSTLELGDSALYLCASYQGGDNEQFFGPGTRLTVL.

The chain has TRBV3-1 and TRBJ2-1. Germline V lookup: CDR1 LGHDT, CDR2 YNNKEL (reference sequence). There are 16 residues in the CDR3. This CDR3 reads CASSQDWGDYYNEQFF.

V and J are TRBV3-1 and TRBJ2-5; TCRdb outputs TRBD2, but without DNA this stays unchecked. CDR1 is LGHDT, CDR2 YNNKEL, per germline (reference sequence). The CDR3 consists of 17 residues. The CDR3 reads CASSYLASGLGQETQYF.

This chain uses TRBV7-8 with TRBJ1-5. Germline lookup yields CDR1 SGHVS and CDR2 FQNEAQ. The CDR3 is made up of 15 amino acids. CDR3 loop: CASSLLHGRNQPQHF.

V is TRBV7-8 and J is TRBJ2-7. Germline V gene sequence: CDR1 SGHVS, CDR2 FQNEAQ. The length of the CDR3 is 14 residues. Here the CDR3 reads CASSLAGFYYEQYF.

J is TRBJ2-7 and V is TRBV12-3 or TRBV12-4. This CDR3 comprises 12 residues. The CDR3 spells CASSLPGYEQYF.

The CDR3 here is CASSLGTSGGYEQFF. The genes are TRBV7-3 and TRBJ2-1; as DNA is missing, the TRBD2 call by TCRdb cannot be tested. CDR3 length: 15 amino acids. Germline CDR1 SGHTA, CDR2 FQGTGA.

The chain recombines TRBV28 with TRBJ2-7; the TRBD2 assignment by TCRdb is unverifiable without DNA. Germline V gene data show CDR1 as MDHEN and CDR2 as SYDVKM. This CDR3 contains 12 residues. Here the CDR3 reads CATQGLLYEQYF.

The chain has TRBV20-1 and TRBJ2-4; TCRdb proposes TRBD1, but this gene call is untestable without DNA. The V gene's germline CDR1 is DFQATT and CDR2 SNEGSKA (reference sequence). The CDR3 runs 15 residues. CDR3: CSATSGAIAKNIQYF.

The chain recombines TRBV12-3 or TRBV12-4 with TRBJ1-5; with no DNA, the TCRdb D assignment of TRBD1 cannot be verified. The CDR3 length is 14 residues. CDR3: CASRPTGESQPQHF.

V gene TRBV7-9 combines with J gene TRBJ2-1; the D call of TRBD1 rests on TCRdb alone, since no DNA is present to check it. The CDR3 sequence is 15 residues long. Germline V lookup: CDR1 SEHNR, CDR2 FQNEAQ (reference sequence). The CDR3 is CASSWDRLIYNEQFF.

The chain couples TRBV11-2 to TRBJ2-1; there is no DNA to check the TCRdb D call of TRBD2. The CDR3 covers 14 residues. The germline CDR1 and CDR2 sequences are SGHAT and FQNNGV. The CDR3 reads CASSPGTSPNEQFF.

CDR3 protein: CAISAGGTVLGEQFF. V is TRBV10-3 and J is TRBJ2-1; the D gene TCRdb calls, TRBD1, cannot be checked with no DNA. The CDR3 extends over 15 amino acids. CDR1 is ENHRY and CDR2 is SYGVKD in the germline V gene.

The CDR3 reads CASSPLTGRHYNEQFF. The rearrangement links TRBV28 to TRBJ2-1; TCRdb selects TRBD2, and the lack of DNA leaves this call unchecked. The CDR3 contains 16 residues. The germline V gene encodes CDR1 MDHEN and CDR2 SYDVKM.

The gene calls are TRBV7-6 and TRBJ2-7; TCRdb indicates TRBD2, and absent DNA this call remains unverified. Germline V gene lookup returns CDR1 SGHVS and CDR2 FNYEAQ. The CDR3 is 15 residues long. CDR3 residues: CASSHEQGRAYEQYF.

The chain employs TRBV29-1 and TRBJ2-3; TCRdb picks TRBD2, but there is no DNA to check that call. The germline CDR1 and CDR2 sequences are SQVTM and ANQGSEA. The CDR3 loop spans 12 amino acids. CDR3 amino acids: CSVERWANTQYF.

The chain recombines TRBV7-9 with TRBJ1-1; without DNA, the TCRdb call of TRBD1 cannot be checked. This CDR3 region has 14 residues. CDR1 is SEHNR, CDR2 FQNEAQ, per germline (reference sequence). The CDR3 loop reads CASSGRGRGTEAFF.

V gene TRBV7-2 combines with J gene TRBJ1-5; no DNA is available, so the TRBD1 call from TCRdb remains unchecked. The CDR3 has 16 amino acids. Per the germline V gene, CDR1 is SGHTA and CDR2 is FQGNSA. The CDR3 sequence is CASSLVGPTGNQPQHF.

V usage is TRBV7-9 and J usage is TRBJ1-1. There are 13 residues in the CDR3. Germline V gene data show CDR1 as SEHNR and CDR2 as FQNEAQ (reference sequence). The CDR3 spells CASSLVAWTEAFF.

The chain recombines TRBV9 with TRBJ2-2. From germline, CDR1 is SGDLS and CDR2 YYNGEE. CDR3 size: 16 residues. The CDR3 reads CASSPRTIPNTGELFF.